The text below deals with one T cell receptor (beta chain). This clonotype was found many times. Its antigen is currently not known. There are no base qualities to consult, and no much larger clone falls within one base. cDNA synthesis used template-switch 5'RACE with a primer carrying a 10-nucleotide random unique molecular identifier tagging each TCR transcript. Every sequencing run yielded over 190 million TCR-beta sequences covering 15-18 subjects. The RNeasy kit was used for extraction of total RNA. The KAPA Real-time Library Amplification kit was used to amplify TCR-beta VDJ regions with primers targeting the TCR constant region and the 5'RACE anchor. Sample indexes and Illumina adaptors were added in a first PCR, and a second PCR then increased library yield. After purification with Ampure beads, the TCR product of roughly 650 bp was size-selected on a 2% E-gel SizeSelection system. Library quality was checked on a Bioanalyzer, concentration was measured with Qubit, and libraries were quantified with the Kapa Library Quantification kit before pooling. Libraries were sequenced paired-end 2 x 150 bp on an Illumina HiSeq 2500. To increase sequence diversity, about 24-32% phiX was spiked into each library pool. Per the authors' processing: Quality-filtered reads were processed with the UMI-based MiGEC pipeline, and over 85% of raw TCR sequences were removed by the MiGEC pipeline during error correction. VDJ genes were aligned to IMGT germline references, and each clonotype was defined by a unique CDR3 amino acid sequence together with V-J genes. Clonal expansion, Shannon diversity, and CDR3 relatedness (CalcPairwiseDistances, ClusterSamples) were evaluated with VDJtools, and phylogenetic trees were built with CLCbio workbench. Clones with at least 8 unique UMIs were defined as expanded, with this threshold being based on coefficient-of-variation modelling across technical triplicates. TCRdb applied fastp at Q25 and MiXCR to the public reads, then kept only in-frame beta chains. Entries are consolidated by CDR3 protein sequence, retaining the most common genes and DNA. For this entry, the V and J calls and clone size follow TCRdb and not the study's own pipeline. This sample gives some 25,000 distinct CDR3 sequences in total; 5.5% to 8% of them show up just once. Approximately 4.3% of the sample is taken by the ten largest.

The healthy controls were volunteers from a blood bank in Maryland, USA. Libraries from unsorted PBMCs were made from 2 million PBMCs kept in RNAlater at -80 degrees C until RNA extraction. Peripheral blood was subjected to Ficoll-Hypaque density gradient centrifugation to isolate PBMCs, which were then cryopreserved in liquid nitrogen. The sample comes from a study of neurological immune-mediated disorders (dated by TCRdb to between 2018 and 2021). General notes on the study: Peripheral blood TCR-beta repertoires from HTLV-I-associated myelopathy (HAM/TSP) patients, multiple sclerosis patients and healthy controls were compared by UMI-based sequencing. Longitudinal samples, technical triplicates and paired sorted CD4+ and CD8+ T-cell subsets, alongside PBMC samples, were included among the roughly 100 TCR-beta libraries. The cohort was made up of 68 subjects, consisting of some 15 HAM/TSP patients, 35 or so multiple sclerosis patients and 20 healthy controls. Overall study outcomes, separate from this receptor: Across subjects, expanded clones never shared an identical CDR3 amino acid sequence, which suggests that the TCR-beta repertoires in every group were private. TCR clonal expansion was highest in HAM/TSP patients and lowest in MS patients, with MS patients falling below even healthy controls.

V is pruned by 4 bases and J by 2 bases, leaving 4 bases of the junction without a gene match. CDR1 is given as SGHTA and CDR2 as FQGNSA, both from the germline V gene. The cysteine opens and the phenylalanine closes a CDR3 of 14 amino acids. Just the 42-base CDR3 DNA is kept, in frame starting at base 1. The rearrangement combines TRBV7-2 with TRBJ2-7, with 8 bases in between that match TRBD2. The specimen sequenced was PBMCs. The clonotype originates from a woman aged 40 to 49 in good health. The CDR3 amino acid sequence is: CASSSGLGPYEQYF. In nucleotide form, the sequence is TGTGCCAGCAGCTCGGGACTAGGCCCCTACGAGCAGTACTTC.